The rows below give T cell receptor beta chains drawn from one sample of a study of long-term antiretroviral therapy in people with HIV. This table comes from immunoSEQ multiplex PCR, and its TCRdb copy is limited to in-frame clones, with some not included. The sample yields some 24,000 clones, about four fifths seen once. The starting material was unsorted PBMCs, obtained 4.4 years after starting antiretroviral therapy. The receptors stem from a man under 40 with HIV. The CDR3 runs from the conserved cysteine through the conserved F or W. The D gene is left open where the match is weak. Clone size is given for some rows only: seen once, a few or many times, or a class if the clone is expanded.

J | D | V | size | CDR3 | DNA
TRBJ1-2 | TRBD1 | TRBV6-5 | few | CASSHQGQLGYTF | TGTGCCAGCAGTCACCAGGGACAGCTAGGCTACACCTTC
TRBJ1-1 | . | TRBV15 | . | CATSPQPPASPNTEAFF | TGTGCCACCAGCCCCCAGCCGCCTGCCTCCCCGAACACTGAAGCTTTCTTT
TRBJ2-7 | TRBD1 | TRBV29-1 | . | CSVEVETGFEEQYF | TGCAGCGTTGAGGTTGAGACAGGGTTCGAGGAGCAGTACTTC
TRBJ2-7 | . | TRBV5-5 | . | CASSLNSNYEQYF | TGTGCCAGCAGCTTGAACTCGAACTACGAGCAGTACTTC
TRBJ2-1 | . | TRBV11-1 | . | CASSFGLVSSYNEQFF | TGTGCCAGCAGCTTCGGTCTGGTTAGCTCCTACAATGAGCAGTTCTTC
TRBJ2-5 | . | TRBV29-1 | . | CSVTDGVVETQYF | TGCAGCGTGACGGACGGGGTGGTAGAGACCCAGTACTTC
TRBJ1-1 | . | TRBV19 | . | CASKVDSPNTEAFF | TGTGCCAGTAAAGTTGACAGCCCGAACACTGAAGCTTTCTTT
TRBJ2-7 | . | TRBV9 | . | CASSPGDGSGEQYF | TGTGCCAGCAGCCCAGGGGACGGGAGCGGCGAGCAGTACTTC
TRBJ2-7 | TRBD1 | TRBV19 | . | CASTPDREGYYEQYF | TGTGCCAGTACTCCCGACAGGGAAGGTTATTACGAGCAGTACTTC
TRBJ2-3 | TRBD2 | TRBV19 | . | CASSIGLAGATDTQYF | TGTGCCAGTAGTATAGGACTAGCGGGAGCCACAGATACGCAGTATTTT
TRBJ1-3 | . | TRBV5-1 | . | CASSFGPGNTIYF | TGCGCCAGCAGCTTTGGTCCTGGAAACACCATATATTTT
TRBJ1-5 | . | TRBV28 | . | CASSLEGFQPQHF | TGTGCCAGCAGTTTAGAGGGGTTTCAGCCCCAGCATTTT
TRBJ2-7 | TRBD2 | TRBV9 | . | CASSVAPGLAGTYEQYF | TGTGCCAGCAGCGTAGCCCCGGGACTAGCGGGGACCTACGAGCAGTACTTC
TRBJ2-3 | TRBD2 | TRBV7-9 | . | CASSLGGGSRTDTQYF | TGTGCCAGCAGCTTAGGTGGCGGGAGTCGTACAGATACGCAGTATTTT
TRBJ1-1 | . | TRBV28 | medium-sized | CASSRDTGWPNTEAFF | TGTGCCAGCAGTCGCGATACAGGGTGGCCGAACACTGAAGCTTTCTTT
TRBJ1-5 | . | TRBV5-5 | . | CASSSAGPQPQHF | TGTGCCAGCAGCTCTGCAGGGCCTCAGCCCCAGCATTTT
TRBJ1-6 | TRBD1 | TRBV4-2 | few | CASSLLGQVNSPLHF | TGTGCCAGCAGCCTTTTGGGACAGGTTAATTCACCCCTCCACTTT
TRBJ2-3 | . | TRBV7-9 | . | CASSLGGGRDTQYF | TGTGCCAGCAGCTTAGGTGGAGGGAGGGATACGCAGTATTTT
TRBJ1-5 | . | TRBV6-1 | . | CASSERRVQPQHF | TGTGCCAGCAGTGAACGTCGGGTTCAGCCCCAGCATTTT
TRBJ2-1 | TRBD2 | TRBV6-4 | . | CASSDSGTSGYNEQFF | TGTGCCAGCAGTGACTCGGGGACTAGCGGATACAATGAGCAGTTCTTC
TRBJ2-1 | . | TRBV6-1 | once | CATWGAASSYNEQFF | TGTGCCACCTGGGGGGCGGCGAGCTCCTACAATGAGCAGTTCTTC
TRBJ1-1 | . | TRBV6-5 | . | CASSYSSPSSTEAFF | TGTGCCAGCAGTTACTCCTCCCCGTCGAGCACTGAAGCTTTCTTT
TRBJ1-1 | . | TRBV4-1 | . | CASSQPRGIEAFF | TGCGCCAGCAGCCAACCGCGGGGAATCGAAGCTTTCTTT
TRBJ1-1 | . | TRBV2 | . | CASSEEGDIRAFF | TGTGCCAGCAGTGAGGAGGGGGACATAAGAGCTTTCTTT
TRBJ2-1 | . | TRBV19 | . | CASSYRGGEQFF | TGTGCCAGTAGCTACAGGGGAGGTGAGCAGTTCTTC
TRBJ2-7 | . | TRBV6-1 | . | CASSSQHPYEQYF | TGTGCCAGCAGTTCGCAACATCCGTACGAGCAGTACTTC
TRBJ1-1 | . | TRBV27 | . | CASSIGQNTEAFF | TGTGCCAGCAGTATTGGGCAGAACACTGAAGCTTTCTTT
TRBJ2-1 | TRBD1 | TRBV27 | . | CASSLLSRTGYNEQFF | TGTGCCAGCAGTTTATTGTCTAGGACAGGATACAATGAGCAGTTCTTC
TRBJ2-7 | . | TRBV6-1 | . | CASSDWNFSSYEQYF | TGTGCCAGCAGTGACTGGAATTTCAGCTCCTACGAGCAGTACTTC
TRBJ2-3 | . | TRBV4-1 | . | CASRPTGVIDTQYF | TGCGCCAGCAGACCGACGGGGGTGATAGATACGCAGTATTTT
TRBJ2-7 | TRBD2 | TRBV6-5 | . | CASSYLGLAEIYEQYF | TGTGCCAGCAGTTACTTGGGACTAGCGGAGATCTACGAGCAGTACTTC
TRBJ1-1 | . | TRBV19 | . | CASEAGEAFF | TGTGCCAGCGAGGCAGGTGAAGCTTTCTTT
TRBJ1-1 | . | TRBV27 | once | CASSLPGMNTEAFF | TGTGCCAGCAGTTTACCAGGGATGAACACTGAAGCTTTCTTT
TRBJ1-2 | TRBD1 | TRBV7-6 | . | CASSSAPGTGYGYTF | TGTGCCAGCAGCTCTGCCCCCGGGACAGGCTATGGCTACACCTTC
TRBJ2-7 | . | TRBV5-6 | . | CASSFSIRYEQYF | TGTGCCAGCAGCTTTTCGATCCGCTACGAGCAGTACTTC
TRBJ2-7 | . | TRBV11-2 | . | CASSPWQGLYF | TGTGCCAGCAGCCCGTGGCAGGGACTGTACTTC
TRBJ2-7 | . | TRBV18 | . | CASSPRQDNEQYF | TGTGCCAGCTCACCACGACAGGACAACGAGCAGTACTTC
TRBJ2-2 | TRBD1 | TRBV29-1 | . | CSVANRGAGELFF | TGCAGCGTCGCCAACAGGGGAGCCGGGGAGCTGTTTTTT
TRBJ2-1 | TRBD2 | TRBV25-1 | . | CASSESGGGEQFF | TGTGCCAGCAGCGAGAGCGGGGGCGGGGAGCAGTTCTTC
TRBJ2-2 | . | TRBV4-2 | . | CASSQDWLTQAGELFF | TGTGCCAGCAGCCAAGATTGGCTAACTCAAGCAGGGGAGCTGTTTTTT
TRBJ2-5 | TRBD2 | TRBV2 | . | CASRGIAGYQETQYF | TGTGCCAGCAGGGGGATAGCGGGGTACCAAGAGACCCAGTACTTC
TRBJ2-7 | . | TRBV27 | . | CASRGGYYEQYF | TGTGCCAGCAGGGGCGGGTACTACGAGCAGTACTTC
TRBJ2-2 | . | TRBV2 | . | CAGEGAGELFF | TGTGCCGGTGAGGGGGCCGGGGAGCTGTTTTTT
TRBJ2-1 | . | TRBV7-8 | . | CASSLGGRGWDEQFF | TGTGCCAGCAGCTTAGGGGGAAGGGGCTGGGATGAGCAGTTCTTC
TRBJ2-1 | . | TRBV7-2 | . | CASSLGRLGRGLNEQFF | TGTGCCAGCAGCTTAGGCCGGTTAGGGCGGGGGCTCAATGAGCAGTTCTTC